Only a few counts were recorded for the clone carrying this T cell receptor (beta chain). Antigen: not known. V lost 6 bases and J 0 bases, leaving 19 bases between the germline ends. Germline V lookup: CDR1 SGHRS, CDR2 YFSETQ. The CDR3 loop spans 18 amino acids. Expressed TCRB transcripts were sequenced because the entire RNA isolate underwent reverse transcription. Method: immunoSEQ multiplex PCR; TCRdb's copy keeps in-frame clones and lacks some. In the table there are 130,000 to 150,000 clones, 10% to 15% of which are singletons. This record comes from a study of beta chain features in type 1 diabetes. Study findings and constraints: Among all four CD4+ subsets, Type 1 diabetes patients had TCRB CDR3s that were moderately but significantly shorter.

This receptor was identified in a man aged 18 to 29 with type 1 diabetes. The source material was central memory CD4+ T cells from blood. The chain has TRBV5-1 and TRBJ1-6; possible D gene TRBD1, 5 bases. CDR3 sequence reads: CASIPTPGESSYNSPLHF. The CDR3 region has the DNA TGCGCCAGCATCCCCACTCCGGGGGAGAGCTCCTATAATTCACCCCTCCACTTT.